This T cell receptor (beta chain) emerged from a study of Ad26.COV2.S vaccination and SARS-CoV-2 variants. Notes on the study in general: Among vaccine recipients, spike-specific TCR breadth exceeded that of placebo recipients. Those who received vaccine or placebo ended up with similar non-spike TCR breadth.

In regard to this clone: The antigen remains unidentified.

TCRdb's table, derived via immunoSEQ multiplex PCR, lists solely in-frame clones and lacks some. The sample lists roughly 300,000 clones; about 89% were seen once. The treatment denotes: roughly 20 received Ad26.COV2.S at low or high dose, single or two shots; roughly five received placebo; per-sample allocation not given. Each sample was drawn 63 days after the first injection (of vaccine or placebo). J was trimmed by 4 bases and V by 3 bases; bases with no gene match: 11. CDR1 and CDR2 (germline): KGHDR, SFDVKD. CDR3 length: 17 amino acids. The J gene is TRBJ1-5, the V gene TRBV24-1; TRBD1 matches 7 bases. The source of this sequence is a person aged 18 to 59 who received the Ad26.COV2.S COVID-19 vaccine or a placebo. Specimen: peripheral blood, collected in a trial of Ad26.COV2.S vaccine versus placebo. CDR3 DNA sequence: TGTGCCACCAGTGATCAAAAACGGGGACAGAAGAATCAGCCCCAGCATTTT. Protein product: CATSDQKRGQKNQPQHF.